These 26 T cell receptor beta chains were all obtained from the same sample, sequenced in a study of T-cell memory formation after mild COVID-19. TCRdb redid the calling of the 5' RACE reads with MiXCR, one entry per CDR3 protein. Here the sample spans hundreds of thousands of distinct CDR3 sequences, around 16% being singletons. Sequencing was carried out using PBMCs or a T cell subset sorted from them (not recorded which). The source of these receptors is an adult woman who had mild COVID-19 (a few samples of this study predate the infection). Cell type and time point are not known.

The chain uses TRBV6-2 or TRBV6-3 and TRBJ2-7, with TRBD1 as a possible D gene (5 bases). The germline CDR1 and CDR2 sequences are MNHEY and SVGEGT. The CDR3 extends over 16 amino acids. V lost 6 bases to trimming and J lost 0 bases, with 18 bases between them. For the CDR3, the DNA is TGTGCCAGCAGAAGGGATGGGGCAGCTAGCTCCTACGAGCAGTACTTC. Translating it yields CASRRDGAASSYEQYF.

This clonotype was seen a few times. This rearrangement joins TRBV3-1 to TRBJ2-1, with D hard to call. CDR1 is LGHDT, CDR2 YNNKEL, per germline (reference sequence). The CDR3 has 14 amino acids. V gave up 4 bases and J gave up 6 bases, with 13 bases separating them. CDR3 region: CASSRLGSSNEQFF. Here the CDR3 DNA reads TGTGCCAGCAGCCGCCTCGGATCCAGCAATGAGCAGTTCTTC.

This clonotype was seen only a few times. V and J are TRBV6-1 and TRBJ2-7, with D unresolved. This CDR3 has 12 residues. The V gene lost 3 bases and the J gene lost 0 bases, with 3 bases spanning the gap. CDR1 and CDR2 (germline): MNHNS, SASEGT. The CDR3 nucleotides are TGTGCCAGCAGTGACCCCTCCTACGAGCAGTACTTC. Translated, it gives CASSDPSYEQYF.

The J gene is TRBJ1-6, the V gene TRBV4-1, with 7 bases identical to TRBD1. V lost 4 bases to trimming and J lost 7 bases; unmatched junction nucleotides: 4. The CDR3 extends over 14 amino acids. From germline, CDR1 is MGHRA and CDR2 YSYEKL. Here the CDR3 reads CASSRGQRNSPLHF. CDR3 in DNA: TGCGCCAGCAGCCGGGGACAGAGGAATTCACCCCTCCACTTT.

The J gene is TRBJ2-1, the V gene TRBV24-1; no definite D call. Germline V CDR1 and CDR2: KGHDR, SFDVKD. CDR3 length: 16 residues. Trimming left V 3 bases short and J 5 bases short, with 16 bases between. The CDR3 DNA reads as TGTGCCACCAGTGATGGAAGATCTTCTTGGGACAATGAGCAGTTCTTC. Protein product: CATSDGRSSWDNEQFF.

In this sample, this clonotype turned up a few times. V usage is TRBV12-3 or TRBV12-4 and J usage is TRBJ1-5; tentatively, D is TRBD1 (5 bases). V was clipped by 3 bases and J by 3 bases, with 15 bases between them. CDR3 size: 16 residues. Here the CDR3 reads CASSLFPTGYNQPQHF. CDR3 bases: TGTGCCAGCAGTTTGTTCCCCACAGGTTACAATCAGCCCCAGCATTTT.

This clonotype was seen repeatedly, ten times or more. This sequence joins TRBV4-1 and TRBJ1-6; maybe TRBD1 (5 bases). The germline gives CDR1 MGHRA, CDR2 YSYEKL. The V gene lost 0 bases and the J gene lost 0 bases, with 12 bases spanning the gap. This CDR3 is 18 amino acids long. The CDR3 sequence: CASSQDHQGGSYNSPLHF. The CDR3, as DNA: TGCGCCAGCAGCCAAGATCATCAGGGAGGCTCCTATAATTCACCCCTCCACTTT.

V and J are TRBV24-1 and TRBJ1-2, with D maybe TRBD1 (5 bases). The CDR3 consists of 14 residues. The V and J ends lost 5 bases and 7 bases respectively, with 16 bases between them. CDR1 KGHDR and CDR2 SFDVKD come from the germline V gene. The CDR3 region is CATSAQTGLSGYTF. The CDR3 coding sequence is TGTGCCACCAGTGCCCAAACGGGACTCTCTGGCTACACCTTC.

This clonotype was seen more than once but under ten times. The chain employs TRBV2 and TRBJ2-2; 7 bases fit TRBD1. Trimming at V came to 11 bases and at J to 1 base, leaving 4 bases not matched to a gene. Germline assignment: CDR1 SNHLY and CDR2 FYNNEI. This CDR3 region has 13 residues. The chain's CDR3 is CASGGGNTGELFF. As DNA, the CDR3 is TGTGCCTCAGGGGGTGGGAACACCGGGGAGCTGTTTTTT. The variable domain in full, with the rest retrieved from reference TRBV2 and TRBJ2-2, is EPEVTQTPSHQVTQMGQEVILRCVPISNHLYFYWYRQILGQKVEFLVSFYNNEISEKSEIFDDQFSVERPDGSNFTLKIRSTKLEDSAMYFCASGGGNTGELFFGEGSRLTVL.

The chain joins TRBV20-1 to TRBJ1-4; perhaps TRBD1 as D (5 bases). Trimming removed 2 bases from V and 10 bases from J, with 8 bases in between. This CDR3 comprises 11 residues. Germline values: CDR1 DFQATT, CDR2 SNEGSKA (reference sequence). The CDR3 DNA follows: TGCAGTGCTAGAATCGGGGGAAAACTGTTTTTT. Translation gives CSARIGGKLFF.

The chain couples TRBV6-6 to TRBJ1-6; D may be TRBD1 (5 bases). Trimming cost V 4 bases and J 7 bases, with 11 bases left between them. Germline V gene lookup returns CDR1 MNHNY and CDR2 SVGAGI (reference sequence). This CDR3 is 14 amino acids long. The CDR3 here is CASSFDSENSPLHF. As DNA, the CDR3 is TGTGCCAGCAGTTTTGACAGTGAGAATTCACCCCTCCACTTT.

This chain joins TRBV9 and TRBJ2-1, with 11 bases identical to TRBD1. The CDR3 length is 16 residues. Germline CDR1 is SGDLS and CDR2 is YYNGEE. V lost 3 bases and J lost 7; bases outside the gene matches: 9. CDR3 sequence reads: CASSGPRTGGGNEQFF. DNA for the CDR3: TGTGCCAGCAGCGGACCTCGGACAGGGGGCGGGAATGAGCAGTTCTTC.

This clonotype was picked up a small number of times. V and J are TRBV7-8 and TRBJ1-5; TRBD1 aligns across 7 bases. CDR1 and CDR2 from the germline V gene are SGHVS and FQNEAQ. The CDR3 spans 17 residues. V lost 2 bases, J lost 2 bases, and 9 bases stayed unmatched. The CDR3 nucleotides read TGTGCCAGCAGCTTATGGGAGGGGGCAATGGGCAATCAGCCCCAGCATTTT. It encodes CASSLWEGAMGNQPQHF.

This chain uses TRBV20-1 with TRBJ2-1; tentatively, D is TRBD2 (6 bases). CDR1 is DFQATT and CDR2 is SNEGSKA in the germline V gene (reference sequence). The CDR3 totals 16 residues. The V end lost 0 bases, the J end lost 2 bases, and 14 bases lay between the germline ends. This CDR3 reads CSARDRSGGTYNEQFF. The CDR3 nucleotides read TGCAGTGCTAGAGATCGTAGCGGAGGGACCTACAATGAGCAGTTCTTC.

This clonotype has a count of ten or more. This chain joins TRBV9 and TRBJ1-1; D is perhaps TRBD1 (6 bases). Germline CDR1 is SGDLS and CDR2 is YYNGEE. V gave up 7 bases and J gave up 4 bases, with 14 bases separating them. This CDR3 spans 13 amino acids. The CDR3 here is CASGKGVGTEAFF. For the CDR3, the DNA is TGTGCCAGCGGCAAGGGGGTGGGCACTGAAGCTTTCTTT. The full variable domain, its missing parts supplied by reference TRBV9 and TRBJ1-1, is DSGVTQTPKHLITATGQRVTLRCSPRSGDLSVYWYQQSLDQGLQFLIQYYNGEERAKGNILERFSAQQFPDLHSELNLSSLELGDSALYFCASGKGVGTEAFFGQGTRLTVV.

The genes are TRBV7-6 and TRBJ1-1; no reliable D call. The length of the CDR3 is 15 residues. CDR1 and CDR2 (germline): SGHVS, FNYEAQ. Deletions cut 1 base from V and 11 bases from J, with 20 bases between. This chain's CDR3 is CASSLEQEYFLLAFF. Written as DNA, the CDR3 is TGTGCCAGCAGCTTAGAGCAGGAGTACTTTCTTCTGGCTTTCTTT.

This clonotype has a handful of counts. The V and J genes are TRBV16 and TRBJ2-7; D is unclear. Germline CDR1 reads KGHSY; CDR2 reads FQNENV. CDR3 length: 13 residues. V dropped 4 bases and J dropped 6 bases, with 13 bases sitting between them. Here the CDR3 DNA reads TGTGCCAGCAGCCCTAGTTACGATGGCGAGCAGTACTTC. This translates into CASSPSYDGEQYF.

V is TRBV6-5 and J is TRBJ2-1, with 11 bases identical to TRBD2. The V gene's germline CDR1 is MNHEY and CDR2 SVGAGI. The CDR3 has 15 amino acids. Unmatched junction bases numbered 6, after V lost 6 bases and J lost 5 bases. The CDR3, as DNA: TGTGCCAGCAGGGCTAGCGGGGGGAGCCACAATGAGCAGTTCTTC. It codes for CASRASGGSHNEQFF.

This clonotype was counted a few times. CDR3 bases: TGTGCCAGCAGATCAACAGGGGGGAGACCAGATACGCAGTATTTT. Its protein product is CASRSTGGRPDTQYF. The chain employs TRBV12-3 or TRBV12-4 and TRBJ2-3; 8 nucleotides agree with TRBD1. The CDR3 loop spans 15 amino acids. The J segment lost 4 bases and the V segment lost 6 bases, leaving 9 bases of the junction unmatched.

This clonotype appeared a few times. The chain combines TRBV29-1 with TRBJ2-2, with 8 bases that match TRBD2. V gave up 7 bases and J gave up 1 base; unmatched junction bases: 5. Germline-derived CDR1 and CDR2 are SQVTM and ANQGSEA. The CDR3 is 14 amino acids. The CDR3 nucleotides read TGCAGCGCTGGAGCGGGGGTGAACACCGGGGAGCTGTTTTTT. Protein product: CSAGAGVNTGELFF.

The chain uses TRBV24-1 and TRBJ2-4; no firm D call. V lost 4 bases and J 0 bases, leaving 9 bases between the germline ends. From germline, CDR1 is KGHDR and CDR2 SFDVKD. CDR3 size: 15 residues. The CDR3 coding sequence is TGTGCCACCAGTGACGGTCCACAAGCCAAAAACATTCAGTACTTC. This codes for CATSDGPQAKNIQYF.

The chain links TRBV20-1 to TRBJ1-1; D uncertain. The germline V gene has CDR1 DFQATT and CDR2 SNEGSKA (reference sequence). CDR3 size: 11 residues. V shed 0 bases and J shed 3 bases, with 2 bases lying between them. The DNA of the CDR3 is TGCAGTGCTAGAGACTACACTGAAGCTTTCTTT. This encodes CSARDYTEAFF.

The CDR3 DNA is TGTGCCAGCAGCTTAACTGATGAGCAGTTCTTC. This translates into CASSLTDEQFF. The V and J genes are TRBV7-9 and TRBJ2-1; D not resolved. Germline CDR1 and CDR2: SEHNR and FQNEAQ (reference sequence). V was pared by 2 bases and J by 8 bases, with 4 bases between. The CDR3 totals 11 residues.

This clonotype was recorded at least ten times. V usage is TRBV29-1 and J usage is TRBJ2-5; D unresolved. Trimming removed 2 bases from V and 2 bases from J, with 6 bases in between. Germline V gives CDR1 SQVTM, CDR2 ANQGSEA. The CDR3 is made up of 12 amino acids. The CDR3 DNA reads as TGCAGCGTTGAACATCTACAAGAGACCCAGTACTTC. It specifies CSVEHLQETQYF.

The chain couples TRBV7-2 to TRBJ2-5, with TRBD2 matching over 12 bases. The germline V gene has CDR1 SGHTA and CDR2 FQGNSA. V shed 3 bases and J 13 bases; nucleotides not matched to a gene: 6. The CDR3 runs to 13 residues. CDR3 in amino acids: CASSLTSGGPVYF. The CDR3 DNA reads TGTGCCAGCAGCTTGACTAGCGGGGGCCCCGTGTACTTC. Together with reference TRBV7-2 and TRBJ2-5, the CDR3 gives the full variable domain: GAGVSQSPSNKVTEKGKDVELRCDPISGHTALYWYRQSLGQGLEFLIYFQGNSAPDKSGLPSDRFSAERTGGSVSTLTIQRTQQEDSAVYLCASSLTSGGPVYFGPGTRLLVL.

The chain links TRBV7-9 to TRBJ2-1, with unresolved D. This CDR3 region has 14 residues. V was trimmed by 0 bases and J by 7 bases, leaving 10 bases between them. Germline CDR1 is SEHNR and CDR2 is FQNEAQ (reference sequence). Written as DNA, the CDR3 is TGTGCCAGCAGCTTAGCGGGGATTTGGAATGAGCAGTTCTTC. This codes for CASSLAGIWNEQFF.